One T cell receptor beta chain is described in this entry. The antigen remains unidentified. From the 5' RACE reads, TCRdb called clonotypes with MiXCR, one entry per CDR3 protein. The sample consists of about 370,000 distinct CDR3 sequences, about 9.9% of them appearing once. V was clipped by 0 bases and J by 4 bases, with 16 bases between them. CDR3 length equals 16 residues. CDR1 is LGHNA, CDR2 YSLEER, per germline. This entry is derived from a study of T cells after yellow fever vaccination. Whole-study results and caveats: FACS-sorted repertoires could harbor abundant contaminating bulk-population clonotypes. Only a minor proportion of clonotypes was detected across both CD4 and CD8 compartments. Most clones from primary vaccination resurfaced after the booster (around 95% CD4, less than 90% CD8).

The rearrangement uses TRBV4-3 and TRBJ2-7; perhaps TRBD2 as D (5 bases). This TCR was recovered from a man between 18 and 29 years old who received the YFV17D yellow fever vaccine. The source material was PBMCs, sampled on the day of the first yellow fever vaccination. The CDR3 loop is CASSQERVRRGYEQYF. The CDR3 DNA follows: TGCGCCAGCAGCCAAGAGCGGGTCCGGAGAGGGTACGAGCAGTACTTC.